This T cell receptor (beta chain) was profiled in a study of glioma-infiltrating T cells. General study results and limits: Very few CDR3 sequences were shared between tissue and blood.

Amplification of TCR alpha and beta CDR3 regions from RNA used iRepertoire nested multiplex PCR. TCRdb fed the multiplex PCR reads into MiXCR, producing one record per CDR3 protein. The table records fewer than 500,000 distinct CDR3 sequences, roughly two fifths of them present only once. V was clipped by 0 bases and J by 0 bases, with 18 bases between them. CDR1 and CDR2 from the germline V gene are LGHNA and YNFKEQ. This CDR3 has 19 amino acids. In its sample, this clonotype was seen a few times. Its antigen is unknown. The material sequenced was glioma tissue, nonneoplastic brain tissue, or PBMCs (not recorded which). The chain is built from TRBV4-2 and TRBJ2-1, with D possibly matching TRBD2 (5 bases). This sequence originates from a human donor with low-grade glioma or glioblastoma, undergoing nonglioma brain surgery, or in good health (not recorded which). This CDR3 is CASSQDPGPSLSSYNEQFF. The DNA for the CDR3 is TGTGCCAGCAGCCAAGACCCCGGGCCTAGCTTGAGCTCCTACAATGAGCAGTTCTTC.